These 20 T cell receptor beta chains were all obtained from the same sample, sequenced in a study of blood T cell repertoires in COVID-19 (dated by TCRdb to the early 2020s). The receptor library was made with the immunoSEQ multiplex PCR assay. TCRdb stores this immuneACCESS table with in-frame sequences only. Part of the clones is absent; in the studies checked, under half of the shortfall reflects unresolved V genes, and no reason is known for the rest. Across this sample there are hundreds of thousands of clones, with around 89% seen only once. The ten largest clones take up just under 9% of the sample. Material: PBMCs or T cells enriched from blood (not recorded which). These receptors came from a middle-aged man who had recovered from COVID-19.

The chain uses TRBV7-9 and TRBJ1-5, with unresolved D. The CDR3 is 13 residues long. V gave up 4 bases and J gave up 1 base, with 5 bases separating them. CDR1 and CDR2 (germline): SEHNR, FQNEAQ (reference sequence). The CDR3 nucleotides read TGTGCCAGCAGCTCTAAGAGCAATCAGCCCCAGCATTTT. Translating it yields CASSSKSNQPQHF.

This clone was observed once. This chain uses TRBV27 with TRBJ2-3; D is perhaps TRBD1 (6 bases). Trimming took off 3 bases at V and 1 base at J, with 14 bases between the two ends. CDR1 and CDR2 from the germline V gene are MNHEY and SMNVEV (reference sequence). The CDR3 extends over 16 amino acids. The CDR3 nucleotides read TGTGCCAGCAGTTTCCGGGCAGGGGTCCGCACAGATACGCAGTATTTT. It encodes CASSFRAGVRTDTQYF.

The gene calls are TRBV6-5 and TRBJ2-2, with 10 bases that match TRBD2. V gave up 6 bases and J gave up 6 bases; unmatched junction bases: 4. Looked up from germline, CDR1 is MNHEY and CDR2 is SVGAGI. The length of the CDR3 is 14 residues. In DNA, the CDR3 is TGTGCCAGCAGACGGGGACTAGCGCCCGGGGAGCTGTTTTTT. It codes for CASRRGLAPGELFF.

The rearrangement joins TRBV19 to TRBJ1-2; maybe TRBD1 (6 bases). This CDR3 is 15 amino acids long. Trimming removed 0 bases from V and 5 bases from J, with 13 bases in between. Germline V gene data show CDR1 as LNHDA and CDR2 as SQIVND (reference sequence). CDR3 coding DNA: TGTGCCAGTAGTATAGATCGACAGGTTCCTTATGGCTACACCTTC. Translated, it gives CASSIDRQVPYGYTF.

The rearrangement links TRBV7-3 to TRBJ2-1; D might be TRBD2 (5 bases). The CDR3 sequence is 13 residues long. Germline loops: CDR1 SGHTA, CDR2 FQGTGA. Trimming left V 2 bases short and J 10 bases short, with 12 bases between. CDR3 sequence: CASSLFEGVEQFF. The CDR3 DNA is TGTGCCAGCAGCTTATTCGAGGGAGTGGAGCAGTTCTTC.

This rearrangement joins TRBV11-2 to TRBJ1-6; D possibly corresponds to TRBD1 (5 bases). Trimming removed 5 bases at V and 0 bases at J, with 14 bases between. The CDR3 loop spans 17 amino acids. Looked up from germline, CDR1 is SGHAT and CDR2 is FQNNGV. CDR3 amino acids: CASSRRGGSSYNSPLHF. In DNA, the CDR3 is TGTGCCAGCAGCCGACGGGGGGGAAGCTCCTATAATTCACCCCTCCACTTT.

This rearrangement joins TRBV24-1 to TRBJ2-5; D is ambiguous. Trimming shortened V by 5 bases and J by 4 bases, and 13 bases separated the two germline ends. CDR1 and CDR2 from the germline V gene are KGHDR and SFDVKD. This CDR3 contains 14 residues. The CDR3 DNA is TGTGCCACCAGTGCCCCCGGGTCGGGAGAGACCCAGTACTTC. Encoded protein: CATSAPGSGETQYF.

The chain combines TRBV27 with TRBJ1-6, with D possibly matching TRBD1 (5 bases). CDR1 is MNHEY, CDR2 SMNVEV, per germline (reference sequence). The V end was cut by 3 bases, the J end by 7 bases, with 10 bases between. CDR3 length: 14 residues. Here the CDR3 DNA reads TGTGCCAGCAGTTTCTCAGGGCGCAATTCACCCCTCCACTTT. It encodes CASSFSGRNSPLHF.

J is TRBJ2-7 and V is TRBV11-2; 7 bases map to TRBD1. CDR3 length equals 15 residues. The ends lost 2 bases at V and 2 bases at J; junction bases unmatched: 6. CDR1 and CDR2 (germline): SGHAT, FQNNGV. The CDR3: CASSLSWDSAYEQYF. For the CDR3, the DNA is TGTGCCAGCAGCTTAAGTTGGGACAGCGCCTACGAGCAGTACTTC.

V is TRBV19 and J is TRBJ2-3; 16 nucleotides agree with TRBD2. Trimming took 4 bases from V and 1 from J; bases not matched to a gene: 14. Germline V gives CDR1 LNHDA, CDR2 SQIVND (reference sequence). This CDR3 contains 21 residues. The CDR3 sequence: CASSTPPGLAGGPRGTDTQYF. The DNA of the CDR3 is TGTGCCAGTAGTACTCCACCGGGACTAGCGGGGGGGCCCCGGGGCACAGATACGCAGTATTTT.

This clone was observed a single time. The rearrangement links TRBV6-5 to TRBJ2-7; 8 bases are shared with TRBD1. Germline loops: CDR1 MNHEY, CDR2 SVGAGI. CDR3 length: 14 amino acids. The trim removed 6 bases at V and 6 bases at J, leaving 10 bases unmatched. CDR3 sequence: CASRPPTGAREQYF. Written as DNA, the CDR3 is TGTGCCAGCAGACCCCCGACAGGGGCTCGCGAGCAGTACTTC.

The chain links TRBV19 to TRBJ2-7, with a weak D call TRBD2 (5 bases). The CDR3 spans 13 residues. Trimming stripped 4 bases from V and 2 bases from J, with 9 bases between. Germline V CDR1 and CDR2: LNHDA, SQIVND (reference sequence). The CDR3 nucleotides are TGTGCCAGTAGTAGTCCCGGGACCTACGAGCAGTACTTC. Translated, it gives CASSSPGTYEQYF.

V and J are TRBV27 and TRBJ2-2, with TRBD2 as a possible D gene (6 bases). V dropped 3 bases and J dropped 2 bases, with 19 bases sitting between them. Germline V CDR1 and CDR2: MNHEY, SMNVEV (reference sequence). The CDR3 sequence is 18 residues long. In DNA, the CDR3 is TGTGCCAGCAGTTTTTCTGTGGCACTAGCCGGTAACACCGGGGAGCTGTTTTTT. It is translated as CASSFSVALAGNTGELFF.

This chain connects TRBV6-4 to TRBJ1-1; TRBD1 agrees at 8 bases. V was pared by 6 bases and J by 6 bases, with 6 bases of the junction left unmatched. The CDR3 loop spans 13 amino acids. CDR1 and CDR2 from the germline V gene are MRHNA and SNTAGT. The CDR3 region is CASRLDRAAEAFF. The CDR3 DNA reads TGTGCCAGCAGATTGGACAGGGCGGCTGAAGCTTTCTTT.

The V gene is TRBV10-3, the J gene TRBJ2-7; possible D gene TRBD2, 6 bases. Trimming took 8 bases from V and 2 from J, leaving 7 bases between them. This CDR3 spans 11 amino acids. The germline V gene has CDR1 ENHRY and CDR2 SYGVKD. The CDR3 spells CAIGTPYEQYF. CDR3 DNA: TGTGCCATCGGGACTCCCTACGAGCAGTACTTC.

This chain joins TRBV18 and TRBJ2-7, with D uncertain. V shed 2 bases and J shed 3 bases, with 11 bases lying between them. Germline V gene lookup returns CDR1 KGHSH and CDR2 LQKENI. The CDR3 is 14 residues long. CDR3 in DNA: TGTGCCAGCTCACCAATTCGAGGAGACTACGAGCAGTACTTC. As protein: CASSPIRGDYEQYF.

This clone was found a few times. The rearrangement joins TRBV29-1 to TRBJ2-7; weak D call: TRBD2 (6 bases). The CDR3 runs to 13 residues. CDR1 and CDR2 (germline): SQVTM, ANQGSEA. The ends were cut back, 3 bases at V and 2 bases at J, with 11 bases in the middle. In DNA form, the CDR3 reads TGCAGCGTTGAGGAGGGGAAGGCCTACGAGCAGTACTTC. It translates to CSVEEGKAYEQYF.

This clone was detected once. The V call is TRBV9, the J call TRBJ1-2; 8 bases match TRBD1. CDR3 length: 14 residues. Germline CDR1 reads SGDLS; CDR2 reads YYNGEE. Trimming took 6 bases from V and 3 from J; bases not matched to a gene: 7. As DNA, the CDR3 is TGTGCCAGCAACCTACAGGGGGAAGACTATGGCTACACCTTC. Translated, it gives CASNLQGEDYGYTF.

This clone occurred a few times. J is TRBJ2-1 and V is TRBV11-2; TRBD2 matches 9 bases. CDR3 length: 17 residues. Germline V gene data show CDR1 as SGHAT and CDR2 as FQNNGV. The ends lost 4 bases at V and 4 bases at J; junction bases unmatched: 11. DNA for the CDR3: TGTGCCAGCAGCTCTCGGGGTAGCGGGGGCGCGTACAATGAGCAGTTCTTC. Its protein product is CASSSRGSGGAYNEQFF.

In its sample, this clone was seen a few times. The rearrangement links TRBV4-3 to TRBJ2-1; 7 nucleotides agree with TRBD2. This CDR3 contains 16 residues. With V trimmed by 1 base and J by 6 bases, 9 bases remained unmatched. CDR1 and CDR2 (germline): LGHNA, YSLEER. The CDR3 sequence is CASSQVLAVISNEQFF. The DNA for the CDR3 is TGCGCCAGCAGCCAAGTCCTAGCGGTGATCTCCAATGAGCAGTTCTTC.